A selection of T cell receptor beta chains follows, all from one sample in a study of radiotherapy plus CTLA-4 blockade in lung cancer. This table comes from immunoSEQ multiplex PCR, and its TCRdb copy is limited to in-frame clones, with some not included. This table has roughly 39,000 clones, 60% to 75% appearing once. Specimen: peripheral blood, collected from a patient treated with radiotherapy plus ipilimumab. The source is a human donor with non-small cell lung cancer who had stable disease on radiotherapy plus ipilimumab. Each CDR3 is given with its conserved first and last residue.

v_call	j_call	cdr3_aa
TRBV29-1	TRBJ1-2	CSVEDEGKWGYTF
TRBV15	TRBJ1-2	CATSRDRATSNYGYTF
TRBV27	TRBJ1-2	CASSLFSSPLYGYTF
TRBV28	TRBJ1-6	CASSLTDRGDSPLHF
TRBV27	TRBJ1-6	CASRSESLGNSPLHF
TRBV7-9	TRBJ1-2	CASSRYGRDYGYTF
TRBV6-1	TRBJ1-3	CASSTSGNTIYF
TRBV4-1	TRBJ1-5	CASSQVSGGNQPQHF
TRBV10-3	TRBJ1-6	CAIRSGTGNPLHF
TRBV14	TRBJ2-1	CASSLGGGQFF
TRBV7-8	TRBJ1-2	CASSSRADSNYGYTF
TRBV11-1	TRBJ1-4	CASSRTGGELGEKLFF
TRBV27	TRBJ2-1	CDSSSGTIGYYNEQFF
TRBV7-2	TRBJ2-5	CASSPTGMETQYF
TRBV4-2	TRBJ2-5	CASSRTTRDRGQETQYF
TRBV5-4	TRBJ1-2	CASSSWTGPYYGYTF
TRBV5-4	TRBJ1-1	CASSRGTANTEAFF
TRBV6-1	TRBJ1-1	CASSHPQAYTGAFF
TRBV28	TRBJ1-2	CASSLRQGTNYGYTF
TRBV4-2	TRBJ1-6	CASSQVTGTGLSPLHF
TRBV7-6	TRBJ1-5	CASSPAAGRNQPQHF
TRBV19	TRBJ1-2	CASTPRGRGALGNYGYTF